A selection of T cell receptor beta chains follows, all from one sample in a study of T cell responses to AZD1222 COVID-19 vaccine. Clones were read by immunoSEQ multiplex PCR, and TCRdb kept only the in-frame ones, dropping some. The data hold 110,000 to 150,000 clones, with roughly 90% observed a single time. The sample consisted of peripheral blood, taken 28 days after the second AZD1222 dose. The receptors were sampled from an adult who received the AZD1222 COVID-19 vaccine. Each CDR3 is given with its conserved first and last residue. Fields, in order: V gene, CDR3 length, CDR3 protein.

>TRBV6-2/TRBV6-3|14
CASSYSGGRQPQHF
>TRBV28|15
CASSLYFGRTGEQYF
>TRBV9|15
CASSVSSSGSYEQYF
>TRBV6-2/TRBV6-3|11
CASSFLYEQYF
>TRBV7-9|16
CASSRGQGIAGNTIYF
>TRBV13|14
CASSLGLESYGYTF
>TRBV7-3|15
CASSLSDSFNNEQFF
>TRBV27|13
CASSPYSENEQFF
>TRBV28|12
CATYSLNYGYTF
>TRBV2|17
CASSEALRGGGNQPQHF
>TRBV7-2|12
CASSLGGQEAFF
>TRBV7-2|15
CASSPRVRGKDGYTF
>TRBV28|16
CASSSAGTGGYYGYTF
>TRBV28|12
CASSPRVGEQFF
>TRBV5-1|15
CASCPGTPSTGELFF
>TRBV30|15
CAWRLGQGFRETQYF
>TRBV28|18
CASSLSPHLAGSNNEQFF
>TRBV9|15
CASSAHRGQGYGYTF
>TRBV27|15
CASSLGTSGKGTQYF
>TRBV24-1|14
CATSGPGQTYGYTF
>TRBV7-2|15
CASSLMSLANYGYTF
>TRBV10-3|13
CAIRGTVDQPQHF